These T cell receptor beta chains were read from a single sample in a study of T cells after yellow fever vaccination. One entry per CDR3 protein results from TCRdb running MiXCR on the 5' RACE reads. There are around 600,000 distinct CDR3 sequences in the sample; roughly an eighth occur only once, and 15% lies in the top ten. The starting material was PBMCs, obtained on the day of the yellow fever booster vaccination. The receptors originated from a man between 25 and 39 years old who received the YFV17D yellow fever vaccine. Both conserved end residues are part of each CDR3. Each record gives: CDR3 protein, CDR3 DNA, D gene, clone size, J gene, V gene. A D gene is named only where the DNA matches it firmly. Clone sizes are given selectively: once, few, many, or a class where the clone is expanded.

CASRPPTSGYEQYF | TGTGCCAGCAGGCCACCGACTAGCGGCTACGAGCAGTACTTC | TRBD2 | few | TRBJ2-7 | TRBV2
CASSLESSGEQYF | TGTGCCAGCAGCTTAGAAAGTTCGGGCGAGCAGTACTTC | . | many | TRBJ2-7 | TRBV11-2
CASSSPSGLIPEAFF | TGTGCCAGCAGCTCCCCCTCCGGACTGATACCTGAAGCTTTCTTT | . | . | TRBJ1-1 | TRBV7-2
CASSGQGAAYEQYF | TGTGCCAGCTCAGGACAGGGGGCAGCCTACGAGCAGTACTTC | TRBD1 | few | TRBJ2-7 | TRBV18
CASTDLGGGAFF | TGTGCCAGCACCGACCTGGGGGGAGGAGCTTTCTTT | . | few | TRBJ1-1 | TRBV12-3/TRBV12-4
CSGAGTGLNYGYTF | TGCAGCGGTGCCGGGACAGGTCTTAACTATGGCTACACCTTC | TRBD1 | . | TRBJ1-2 | TRBV29-1
CATSGAAGGPGETQYF | TGTGCCACCAGTGGTGCGGCGGGAGGGCCGGGAGAGACCCAGTACTTC | TRBD2 | few | TRBJ2-5 | TRBV24-1
CASSLLGAYEQYF | TGTGCCAGCAGCTTATTGGGGGCCTACGAGCAGTACTTC | . | many | TRBJ2-7 | TRBV7-2
CASSAQLAGIYNEQFF | TGTGCCAGCAGCGCCCAACTAGCGGGGATTTACAATGAGCAGTTCTTC | TRBD2 | few | TRBJ2-1 | TRBV7-2
CASSYYSAQPQHF | TGTGCCAGCAGTTACTACTCGGCTCAGCCCCAGCATTTT | . | . | TRBJ1-5 | TRBV6-2/TRBV6-3
CASSQERGIYNEQFF | TGCGCCAGCAGCCAAGAGCGGGGCATCTACAATGAGCAGTTCTTC | . | . | TRBJ2-1 | TRBV4-3
CASSISGQGAGGQYF | TGTGCCAGTAGTATCTCCGGACAGGGGGCGGGCGGGCAGTACTTC | TRBD1 | . | TRBJ2-7 | TRBV19
CASSLESAYEQYF | TGCGCCAGCAGCTTGGAGAGCGCCTACGAGCAGTACTTC | . | many | TRBJ2-7 | TRBV5-1
CASSFGAGPQETQYF | TGCGCCAGCAGCTTTGGGGCAGGACCCCAAGAGACCCAGTACTTC | . | many | TRBJ2-5 | TRBV5-1
CASSGRLTEAFF | TGTGCCAGCTCTGGACGGCTCACTGAAGCTTTCTTT | . | many | TRBJ1-1 | TRBV12-3/TRBV12-4
CASSTTVVETQYF | TGTGCCAGCAGTACGACCGTGGTCGAGACCCAGTACTTC | . | once | TRBJ2-5 | TRBV12-3/TRBV12-4
CASSQDLSTENQPQHF | TGCGCCAGCAGCCAAGACCTAAGCACGGAGAATCAGCCCCAGCATTTT | . | few | TRBJ1-5 | TRBV4-3
CASSATSGNKQYF | TGCGCCAGCAGTGCGACTAGCGGGAATAAACAGTATTTT | TRBD2 | few | TRBJ2-3 | TRBV10-2
CATTAAGGPGETQYF | TGTGCCACCACGGCTGCGGGAGGGCCTGGAGAGACCCAGTACTTC | TRBD2 | . | TRBJ2-5 | TRBV15
CASSPGGASAEQYF | TGTGCCAGCAGTCCGGGCGGCGCATCGGCCGAGCAGTACTTC | . | many | TRBJ2-7 | TRBV6-5
CAVGTADRNTGELFF | TGTGCCGTCGGGACGGCCGACAGGAACACCGGGGAGCTGTTTTTT | . | . | TRBJ2-2 | TRBV24-1
CASSMPRQDTYSGANVLTF | TGTGCCAGCAGCATGCCGCGACAGGACACATACTCTGGGGCCAACGTCCTGACTTTC | . | . | TRBJ2-6 | TRBV21-1
CSAIGGNSPLHF | TGCAGTGCTATCGGGGGGAATTCACCCCTCCACTTT | . | few | TRBJ1-6 | TRBV20-1
CASSMQGGGTEAFF | TGTGCCAGCAGCATGCAGGGAGGGGGCACTGAAGCTTTCTTT | . | few | TRBJ1-1 | TRBV7-3
CSATTLASSTDTQYF | TGCAGTGCAACCACACTAGCATCTAGCACAGATACGCAGTATTTT | . | few | TRBJ2-3 | TRBV20-1
CASSPFSDTQYF | TGTGCCAGCAGCCCCTTCTCAGATACGCAGTATTTT | . | few | TRBJ2-3 | TRBV7-8
CSELPRDRELTGELFF | TGCAGCGAACTACCCCGGGACCGGGAGCTCACCGGGGAGCTGTTTTTT | . | many | TRBJ2-2 | TRBV29-1
CASSLAPYEETQYF | TGCGCCAGCAGCTTGGCCCCATACGAAGAGACCCAGTACTTC | . | . | TRBJ2-5 | TRBV5-1
CSAGSSSPEQYF | TGCAGTGCTGGTTCGTCGTCCCCCGAGCAGTACTTC | . | . | TRBJ2-7 | TRBV20-1
CASRVGALDTGELFF | TGTGCCAGCAGAGTCGGGGCATTGGACACCGGGGAGCTGTTTTTT | . | few | TRBJ2-2 | TRBV27
CASSIRGQVTVYEQYF | TGTGCCAGTAGTATAAGGGGACAGGTTACTGTCTACGAGCAGTACTTC | TRBD1 | few | TRBJ2-7 | TRBV19
CSARIQTHRHVWEGGNTDTQYF | TGCAGTGCTAGAATTCAGACCCACCGGCATGTGTGGGAGGGCGGAAACACAGATACGCAGTATTTT | TRBD2 | . | TRBJ2-3 | TRBV20-1
CAISGSNQPQHF | TGTGCCATCAGTGGCAGCAATCAGCCCCAGCATTTT | . | few | TRBJ1-5 | TRBV10-3
CASSLAQGSGKNIQYF | TGTGCCAGCAGCTTAGCGCAGGGGAGTGGCAAAAACATTCAGTACTTC | . | . | TRBJ2-4 | TRBV7-9
CASSLASQGPQPQHF | TGTGCCAGCAGCTTAGCATCCCAGGGACCCCAGCCCCAGCATTTT | . | few | TRBJ1-5 | TRBV7-8
CASSYQSTSNEQFF | TGTGCCAGCAGCTATCAAAGCACCAGCAATGAGCAGTTCTTC | . | . | TRBJ2-1 | TRBV12-3/TRBV12-4
CASSFTWDPSSYNEQFF | TGTGCCAGCAGCTTTACTTGGGACCCGAGCTCCTACAATGAGCAGTTCTTC | . | . | TRBJ2-1 | TRBV7-2
CASSSTSEKSETQYF | TGTGCCAGCAGCTCCACTAGCGAGAAGTCTGAGACCCAGTACTTC | TRBD2 | few | TRBJ2-5 | TRBV7-9
CAISEPVSETQYF | TGTGCCATCAGTGAGCCCGTTAGCGAGACCCAGTACTTC | . | . | TRBJ2-5 | TRBV10-3
CASSQVGQGAYEQYF | TGTGCCAGCAGCCAGGTGGGACAGGGGGCCTACGAGCAGTACTTC | TRBD1 | many | TRBJ2-7 | TRBV7-2
CASTPSGRAIDEQYF | TGCGCCAGCACTCCCAGCGGGAGGGCCATCGACGAGCAGTACTTC | TRBD2 | . | TRBJ2-7 | TRBV5-1
CASSLVRGHHEQYF | TGTGCCAGCAGTTTGGTTAGGGGGCATCACGAGCAGTACTTC | TRBD1 | few | TRBJ2-7 | TRBV27
CASSLQGFPNEKLFF | TGTGCCAGCAGCTTGCAGGGTTTTCCTAATGAAAAACTGTTTTTT | . | few | TRBJ1-4 | TRBV7-2
CASKLAGGLDEQFF | TGTGCCAGCAAACTAGCGGGAGGGCTAGATGAGCAGTTCTTC | TRBD2 | . | TRBJ2-1 | TRBV7-9